Following are 32 T cell receptor beta chains from one sample sequenced in a study of CD8 T cells in ankylosing spondylitis. TCRdb redid the calling of the 5' RACE reads with MiXCR, one entry per CDR3 protein. The sample contains more than 150,000 distinct CDR3 sequences, over 15% of which appear only once. The sample consisted of blood, either unsorted or a sorted T cell fraction (not recorded which). The source of these receptors is a male donor aged 10 to 35 with ankylosing spondylitis or in good health (not recorded which).

The chain recombines TRBV5-1 with TRBJ2-1; 14 bases match TRBD2. This CDR3 has 17 residues. The J segment lost 6 bases and the V segment lost 2 bases, leaving 7 bases of the junction unmatched. Germline V CDR1 and CDR2: SGHRS, YFSETQ. This CDR3 is CASSLLGTSGSGNEQFF. In DNA form, the CDR3 reads TGCGCCAGCAGCTTACTTGGGACTAGCGGGAGTGGCAATGAGCAGTTCTTC.

This clonotype was picked up many times. This rearrangement joins TRBV11-2 to TRBJ2-2; 9 bases agree with TRBD2. The CDR3 loop spans 16 amino acids. Unmatched junction bases numbered 5, after V lost 5 bases and J lost 1 base. In germline, CDR1 is SGHAT, CDR2 FQNNGV. The CDR3 bases are TGTGCCAGCAGCAGCCTTAGCGGGAGGAACACCGGGGAGCTGTTTTTT. Its translation: CASSSLSGRNTGELFF.

This clonotype was counted many times. The J gene is TRBJ2-6, the V gene TRBV25-1; D gene unclear. The CDR3 sequence is 15 residues long. V shed 3 bases and J shed 0 bases, with 6 bases lying between them. Germline lookup yields CDR1 MGHDK and CDR2 SYGVNS. CDR3 protein: CASSDGVSGANVLTF. The CDR3 nucleotides read TGTGCCAGCAGTGATGGTGTCTCTGGGGCCAACGTCCTGACTTTC.

The sample holds many counts of this clonotype. This chain links TRBV29-1 with TRBJ1-2; D call uncertain. The CDR3 totals 12 residues. V shed 3 bases and J shed 8 bases, with 13 bases lying between them. CDR1 and CDR2 from the germline V gene are SQVTM and ANQGSEA. The CDR3 DNA reads as TGCAGCGTTGATCCCTTGACGGCCGGCTACACCTTC. Protein sequence: CSVDPLTAGYTF.

This clonotype appeared many times. The chain links TRBV25-1 to TRBJ2-4; 7 nucleotides align to TRBD1. The V gene end was trimmed by 4 bases and the J gene end by 2 bases; junction bases not matched to a gene: 2. CDR3 length: 14 residues. Germline V CDR1 and CDR2: MGHDK, SYGVNS. The CDR3 DNA reads as TGTGCCAGCAGTGTGACAGGGACCAAAAACATTCAGTACTTC. This sequence encodes CASSVTGTKNIQYF. The full variable domain, rest sourced from reference TRBV25-1 and TRBJ2-4, is EADIYQTPRYLVIGTGKKITLECSQTMGHDKMYWYQQDPGMELHLIHYSYGVNSTEKGDLSSESTVSRIRTEHFPLTLESARPSHTSQYLCASSVTGTKNIQYFGAGTRLSVL.

This sequence joins TRBV4-3 and TRBJ1-6, with 7 bases lining up with TRBD1. Trimming at V came to 3 bases and at J to 13 bases, leaving 12 bases not matched to a gene. CDR1 is LGHNA and CDR2 is YSLEER in the germline V gene. The length of the CDR3 is 15 residues. CDR3 protein: CASSQTQGPSSPLHF. The DNA for the CDR3 is TGCGCCAGCAGCCAGACACAGGGGCCCAGTTCGCCCCTCCACTTT.

This clonotype was observed a handful of times. The chain couples TRBV29-1 to TRBJ2-1, with D tentatively TRBD1 (5 bases). Germline assignment: CDR1 SQVTM and CDR2 ANQGSEA. The CDR3 spans 15 residues. The germline V and J ends were trimmed by 2 bases and 6 bases, with 17 bases remaining between them. The CDR3 sequence is CSVELWGVAVNEQFF. The CDR3 nucleotides read TGCAGCGTTGAATTGTGGGGCGTAGCTGTCAATGAGCAGTTCTTC.

This sequence joins TRBV20-1 and TRBJ1-4; D gene ambiguous. From germline, CDR1 is DFQATT and CDR2 SNEGSKA (reference sequence). V was trimmed by 6 bases and J by 7 bases, leaving 12 bases between them. This CDR3 has 12 residues. The CDR3 DNA follows: TGCAGTGCCGCGGACGGCCCTGAAAAACTGTTTTTT. This sequence encodes CSAADGPEKLFF.

There are many counts of this clonotype. The rearrangement uses TRBV5-5 and TRBJ2-1; D gene uncertain. The CDR3 is 13 amino acids. Per the germline V gene, CDR1 is SGHKS and CDR2 is YYEKEE (reference sequence). Deletions cut 1 base from V and 6 bases from J, with 8 bases between. CDR3 residues: CASSLYNSNEQFF. The DNA of the CDR3 is TGTGCCAGCAGCTTGTATAACAGCAATGAGCAGTTCTTC.

The chain couples TRBV6-5 to TRBJ2-7, with TRBD2 identical over 9 bases. CDR3 length: 14 residues. Germline lookup yields CDR1 MNHEY and CDR2 SVGAGI. J gave up 3 bases and V 6 bases, and 6 bases lay outside the gene matches. The CDR3 loop is CASSSLAGIYEQYV. In DNA, the CDR3 is TGTGCCAGCAGCTCCCTAGCGGGGATCTACGAGCAGTACGTC.

This clonotype has a count of ten or more. The rearrangement uses TRBV29-1 and TRBJ2-2; TRBD1 aligns across 9 bases. CDR3 length: 15 amino acids. After removal of 0 bases from V and 7 bases from J, the junction contained 6 bases not matched to a gene. CDR1 SQVTM and CDR2 ANQGSEA come from the germline V gene. CDR3 coding DNA: TGCAGCGTTGAAGATTTCACAGGGGGCAGCGGGGAGCTGTTTTTT. Its protein product is CSVEDFTGGSGELFF.

This sequence joins TRBV27 and TRBJ2-3, with D perhaps TRBD1 or TRBD2 (5 bases each). This CDR3 is built from 15 residues. V lost 0 bases, J lost 4 bases, and 11 bases lay in between. Germline CDR1 MNHEY, CDR2 SMNVEV (reference sequence). This CDR3 reads CASSLSGGGADTQYF. CDR3 DNA sequence: TGTGCCAGCAGTTTATCTGGGGGTGGGGCAGATACGCAGTATTTT.

In this sample, this clonotype turned up many times. The rearrangement uses TRBV7-3 and TRBJ2-2; D ambiguous. V was pared by 2 bases and J by 6 bases, with 7 bases between. Per germline, CDR1 SGHTA and CDR2 FQGTGA. The CDR3 extends over 13 amino acids. In nucleotides, the CDR3 is TGTGCCAGCAGCTTATACACTTCCGGGGAGCTGTTTTTT. Residues: CASSLYTSGELFF.

This chain connects TRBV19 to TRBJ2-5, with 12 bases identical to TRBD2. Per germline, CDR1 LNHDA and CDR2 SQIVND (reference sequence). The CDR3 is made up of 16 amino acids. V shed 5 bases, J shed 3 bases, and the junction held 7 bases outside the gene matches. Here the CDR3 DNA reads TGTGCCAGTAGTCCGCGACTAGCGGGAGTCGAAGAGACCCAGTACTTC. Encoded protein: CASSPRLAGVEETQYF. Combining the CDR3 with reference TRBV19 and TRBJ2-5 gives the whole variable domain DGGITQSPKYLFRKEGQNVTLSCEQNLNHDAMYWYRQDPGQGLRLIYYSQIVNDFQKGDIAEGYSVSREKKESFPLTVTSAQKNPTAFYLCASSPRLAGVEETQYFGPGTRLLVL.

The rearrangement uses TRBV6-1 and TRBJ1-1; D uncertain. The CDR3 is 14 residues long. The V end was cut by 6 bases, the J end by 1 base, with 12 bases between. In germline, CDR1 is MNHNS, CDR2 SASEGT. The CDR3 nucleotides are TGTGCCAGCAGGATGGACGGATCGAACACTGAAGCTTTCTTT. This translates into CASRMDGSNTEAFF.

The sample holds many counts of this clonotype. J is TRBJ2-2 and V is TRBV5-1; 10 nucleotides agree with TRBD2. J lost 5 bases, V lost 4 bases, and 8 bases had no gene match. Germline CDR1 reads SGHRS; CDR2 reads YFSETQ. The CDR3 extends over 16 amino acids. This chain's CDR3 is CASSPASGSVTGELFF. The CDR3, as DNA: TGCGCCAGCAGCCCGGCTAGCGGGAGTGTGACCGGGGAGCTGTTTTTT.

This clonotype has ten or more counts. This chain uses TRBV4-3 with TRBJ2-2, with D possibly being TRBD2 (5 bases). The CDR3 sequence is 16 residues long. Trimming cost V 1 base and J 4 bases, with 13 bases left between them. The germline V gene has CDR1 LGHNA and CDR2 YSLEER. The CDR3 loop is CASSQALRGSTGELFF. The CDR3 coding sequence is TGCGCCAGCAGCCAAGCCCTCCGGGGTAGCACCGGGGAGCTGTTTTTT.

This chain links TRBV29-1 with TRBJ2-7; D gene uncertain. CDR3 length: 11 amino acids. V shed 5 bases and J shed 3 bases, with 8 bases lying between them. CDR1 and CDR2 from the germline V gene are SQVTM and ANQGSEA. CDR3 amino acids: CSVTIGYEQYV. The CDR3 DNA follows: TGCAGCGTTACCATAGGCTACGAGCAGTACGTC.

This clonotype was recorded many times. The rearrangement links TRBV12-3 or TRBV12-4 to TRBJ2-3, with 9 bases aligning to TRBD2. V lost 6 bases and J lost 0; bases outside the gene matches: 7. The CDR3 sequence is 16 residues long. The CDR3 bases are TGTGCCAGCAGGGAGACTAGCGGACCTAGCACAGATACGCAGTATTTT. Its translation is CASRETSGPSTDTQYF.

V and J are TRBV18 and TRBJ2-1; D is ambiguous. Germline V gives CDR1 KGHSH, CDR2 LQKENI. The CDR3 consists of 13 residues. Trimming cost V 3 bases and J 1 base, with 4 bases left between them. The CDR3 sequence is CASSPASYNEQFF. CDR3 DNA: TGTGCCAGCTCACCCGCGTCCTACAATGAGCAGTTCTTC.

The table lists this clonotype with many counts. No conserved phenylalanine or tryptophan ends this CDR3, so it is likely a read error. Because the CDR3's place on the DNA is in doubt, the DNA is left out and the CDR3 is given as listed by TCRdb. The V and J genes are TRBV25-1 and TRBJ2-7; TRBD2 is the table's D call and was not checked against the DNA. Germline V lookup: CDR1 MGHDK, CDR2 SYGVNS. The CDR3 sequence runs 10 residues, both termini included. The CDR3: CASSSKGPRA.

This clonotype occurred once. The gene calls are TRBV11-3 and TRBJ2-5, with 12 bases identical to TRBD2. V gave up 5 bases and J gave up 5 bases; unmatched junction bases: 12. CDR3 length: 17 residues. Germline values: CDR1 SGHNT, CDR2 YENEEA. The CDR3, as DNA: TGTGCCAGCAGCCCGCGGACTAGCGGGACTGAAAGGGAGACCCAGTACTTC. Translation gives CASSPRTSGTERETQYF.

The table lists this clonotype with a few counts. The genes are TRBV7-6 and TRBJ2-3; 7 bases fit TRBD1. CDR3 size: 16 residues. Germline V gives CDR1 SGHVS, CDR2 FNYEAQ. The junction had 6 bases not matched to a gene; V was cut back by 1 base and J by 2 bases. This chain's CDR3 is CASSLDETGPTDTQYF. Written as DNA, the CDR3 is TGTGCCAGCAGCTTAGACGAGACAGGGCCCACAGATACGCAGTATTTT.

This clonotype showed up many times. The genes are TRBV10-3 and TRBJ1-4; TRBD1 aligns across 7 bases. V was clipped by 2 bases and J by 11 bases; unmatched bases: 8. CDR3 size: 14 residues. Germline CDR1 reads ENHRY; CDR2 reads SYGVKD. The CDR3 DNA sequence: TGTGCCATCAGTGAGGACAGGGAATGGGAGAAACTGTTTTTT. It encodes CAISEDREWEKLFF.

This clonotype was recorded many times. The V gene is TRBV5-1, the J gene TRBJ2-2; D unresolved. The germline V and J ends were trimmed by 1 base and 0 bases, with 10 bases remaining between them. The germline V gene has CDR1 SGHRS and CDR2 YFSETQ. The CDR3 covers 16 residues. CDR3 region: CASSLFPGSNTGELFF. Written as DNA, the CDR3 is TGCGCCAGCAGCTTGTTCCCCGGCTCGAACACCGGGGAGCTGTTTTTT.

V and J are TRBV20-1 and TRBJ2-1; D is perhaps TRBD2 (6 bases). The V end lost 4 bases, the J end lost 1 base, and 8 bases lay between the germline ends. The CDR3 runs 13 residues. The germline CDR1 and CDR2 sequences are DFQATT and SNEGSKA (reference sequence). In DNA form, the CDR3 reads TGCAGTGCTACCCGGGGGTCCTACAATGAGCAGTTCTTC. Protein sequence: CSATRGSYNEQFF.

This clonotype was recorded many times. This chain uses TRBV12-3 or TRBV12-4 with TRBJ2-5, with a tentative D call TRBD1 (6 bases). The CDR3 is made up of 16 amino acids. V gave up 3 bases and J gave up 5 bases, with 19 bases separating them. Here the CDR3 DNA reads TGTGCCAGCAGTTTTGGGGGCCCCTTGGGGAAGGAGACCCAGTACTTC. Protein sequence: CASSFGGPLGKETQYF.

This clonotype was recorded a few times. The chain recombines TRBV6-5 with TRBJ2-7; 8 bases line up with TRBD1. Per germline, CDR1 MNHEY and CDR2 SVGAGI. CDR3 length: 15 residues. Trimming at V came to 3 bases and at J to 2 bases, leaving 6 bases not matched to a gene. The CDR3 sequence: CASSYRTGKPYEQYF. CDR3 DNA sequence: TGTGCCAGCAGTTATCGGACAGGGAAACCCTACGAGCAGTACTTC.

This clonotype was detected many times. The chain recombines TRBV11-2 with TRBJ2-3; possible D gene TRBD1, 5 bases. Germline V lookup: CDR1 SGHAT, CDR2 FQNNGV. The CDR3 consists of 14 residues. Trimming cost V 1 base and J 6 bases, with 11 bases left between them. The CDR3: CASSLGSGLDTQYF. CDR3 bases: TGTGCCAGCAGCTTAGGGTCAGGGTTGGATACGCAGTATTTT.

The V and J genes are TRBV5-1 and TRBJ2-3; D call uncertain. Deletions cut 6 bases from V and 2 bases from J, with 10 bases between. The CDR3 is 13 amino acids. Per germline, CDR1 SGHRS and CDR2 YFSETQ. The CDR3 region is CASMGLFTDTQYF. The CDR3 DNA is TGCGCCAGCATGGGATTGTTCACAGATACGCAGTATTTT.

This clonotype was detected ten times or more. This chain links TRBV15 with TRBJ2-1; perhaps TRBD2 as D (6 bases). This CDR3 is built from 16 residues. Germline values: CDR1 LNHNV, CDR2 YYDKDF (reference sequence). V was pared by 0 bases and J by 0 bases, with 9 bases between. The CDR3 sequence is CATSREGGSSYNEQFF. The CDR3 coding sequence is TGTGCCACCAGCAGAGAGGGGGGTAGCTCCTACAATGAGCAGTTCTTC.

The J gene is TRBJ2-1, the V gene TRBV20-1, with D hard to call. Germline loops: CDR1 DFQATT, CDR2 SNEGSKA (reference sequence). The CDR3 covers 14 residues. V was shortened by 4 bases and J by 6 bases, with 16 bases between the two germline ends. The CDR3 nucleotides read TGCAGTGCTACAAGGCCCCCGTCTAGCAATGAGCAGTTCTTC. It yields the protein CSATRPPSSNEQFF.